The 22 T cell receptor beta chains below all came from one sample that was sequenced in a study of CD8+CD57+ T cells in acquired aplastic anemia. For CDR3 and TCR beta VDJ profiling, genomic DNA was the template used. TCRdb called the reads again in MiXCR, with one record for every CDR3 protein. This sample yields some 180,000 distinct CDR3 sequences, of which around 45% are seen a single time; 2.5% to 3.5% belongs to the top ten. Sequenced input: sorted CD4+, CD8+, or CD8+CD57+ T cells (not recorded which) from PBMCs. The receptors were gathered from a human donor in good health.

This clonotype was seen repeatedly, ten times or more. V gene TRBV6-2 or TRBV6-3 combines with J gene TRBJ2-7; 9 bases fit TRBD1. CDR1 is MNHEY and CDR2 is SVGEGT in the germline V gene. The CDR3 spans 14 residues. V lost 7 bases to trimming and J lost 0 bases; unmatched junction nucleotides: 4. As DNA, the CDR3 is TGTGCCAGCATAGACAGGGGGTCCTCCTACGAGCAGTACTTC. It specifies CASIDRGSSYEQYF.

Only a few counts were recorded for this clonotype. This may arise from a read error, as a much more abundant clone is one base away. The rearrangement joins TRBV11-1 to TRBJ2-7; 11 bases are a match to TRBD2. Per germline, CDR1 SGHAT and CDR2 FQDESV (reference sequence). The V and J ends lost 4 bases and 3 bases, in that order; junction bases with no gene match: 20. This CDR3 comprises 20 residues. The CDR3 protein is CASSSPTGLAAKTRYYEQYF. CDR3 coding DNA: TGTGCCAGCAGCTCGCCGACGGGACTAGCGGCGAAAACTCGATACTACGAGCAGTACTTC.

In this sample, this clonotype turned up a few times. The CDR3 DNA is TGTGCCACCAGTGATTCCCAGTGGGATCAGCCCCAGCATTTT. Its translation: CATSDSQWDQPQHF. J is TRBJ1-5 and V is TRBV24-1; D gene uncertain. Germline CDR1 and CDR2: KGHDR and SFDVKD. Trimming took 2 bases from V and 5 from J, leaving 9 bases between them. This CDR3 spans 14 amino acids.

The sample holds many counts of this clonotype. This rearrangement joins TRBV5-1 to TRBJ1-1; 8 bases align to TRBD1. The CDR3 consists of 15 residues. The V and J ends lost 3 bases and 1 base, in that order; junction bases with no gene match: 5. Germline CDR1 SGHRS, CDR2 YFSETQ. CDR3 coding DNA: TGCGCCAGCAGCTGGGGGACAGGCGGGAACACTGAAGCTTTCTTT. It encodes CASSWGTGGNTEAFF.

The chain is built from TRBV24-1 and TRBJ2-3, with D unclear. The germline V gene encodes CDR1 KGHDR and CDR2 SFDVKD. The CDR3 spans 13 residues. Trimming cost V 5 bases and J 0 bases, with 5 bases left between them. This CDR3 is CATSAGSTDTQYF. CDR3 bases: TGTGCCACCAGTGCCGGTAGCACAGATACGCAGTATTTT.

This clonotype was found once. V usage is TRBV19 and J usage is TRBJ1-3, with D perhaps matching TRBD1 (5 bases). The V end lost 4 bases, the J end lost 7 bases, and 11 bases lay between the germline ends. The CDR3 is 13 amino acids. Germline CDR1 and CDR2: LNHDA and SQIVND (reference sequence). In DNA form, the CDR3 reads TGTGCCAGTAGTAGCAGGGAAATGAACACCATATATTTT. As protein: CASSSREMNTIYF.

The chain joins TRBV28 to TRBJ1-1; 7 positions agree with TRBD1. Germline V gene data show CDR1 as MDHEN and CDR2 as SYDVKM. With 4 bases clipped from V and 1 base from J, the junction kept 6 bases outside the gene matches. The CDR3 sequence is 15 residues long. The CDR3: CASSSTGQPNTEAFF. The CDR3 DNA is TGTGCCAGCAGTTCAACGGGACAGCCGAACACTGAAGCTTTCTTT.

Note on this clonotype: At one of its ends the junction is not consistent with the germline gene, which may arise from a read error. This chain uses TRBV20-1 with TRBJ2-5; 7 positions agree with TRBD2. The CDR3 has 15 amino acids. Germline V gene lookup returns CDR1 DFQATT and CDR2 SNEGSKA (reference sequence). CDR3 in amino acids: CSARSGARGGETQYF. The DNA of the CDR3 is TGCAGCGCTAGGAGCGGGGCGCGGGGCGGGGAGACCCAGTACTTC.

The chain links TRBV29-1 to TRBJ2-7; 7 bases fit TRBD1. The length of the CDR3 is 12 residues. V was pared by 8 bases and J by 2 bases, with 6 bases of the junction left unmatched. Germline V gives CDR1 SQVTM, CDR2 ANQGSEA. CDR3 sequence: CSTRQGPYEQYF. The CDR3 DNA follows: TGCAGCACCCGACAGGGTCCCTACGAGCAGTACTTC.

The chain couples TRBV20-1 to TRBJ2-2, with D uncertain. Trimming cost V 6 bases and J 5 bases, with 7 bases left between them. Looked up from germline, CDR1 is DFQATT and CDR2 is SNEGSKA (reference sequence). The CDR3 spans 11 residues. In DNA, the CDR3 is TGCAGTGCCCAGAGAACCGGGGAGCTGTTTTTT. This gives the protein CSAQRTGELFF.

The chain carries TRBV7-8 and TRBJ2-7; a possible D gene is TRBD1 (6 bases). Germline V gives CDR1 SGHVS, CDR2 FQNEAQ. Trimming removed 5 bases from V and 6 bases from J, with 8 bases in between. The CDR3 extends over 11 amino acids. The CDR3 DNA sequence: TGTGCCAGCAGCCGGGACACCGAGCAGTACTTC. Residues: CASSRDTEQYF.

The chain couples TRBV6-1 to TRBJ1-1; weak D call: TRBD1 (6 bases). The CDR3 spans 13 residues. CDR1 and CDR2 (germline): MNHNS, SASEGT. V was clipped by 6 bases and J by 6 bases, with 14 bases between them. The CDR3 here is CASREFGGPEAFF. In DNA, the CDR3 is TGTGCCAGCAGGGAATTCGGGGGCCCTGAAGCTTTCTTT.

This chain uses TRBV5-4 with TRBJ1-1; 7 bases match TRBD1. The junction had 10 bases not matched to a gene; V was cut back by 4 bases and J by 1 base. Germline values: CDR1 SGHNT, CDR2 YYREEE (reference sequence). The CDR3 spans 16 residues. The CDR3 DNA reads TGTGCCAGCAGCCCAAGGTCCGGGACAGCGAACACTGAAGCTTTCTTT. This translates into CASSPRSGTANTEAFF.

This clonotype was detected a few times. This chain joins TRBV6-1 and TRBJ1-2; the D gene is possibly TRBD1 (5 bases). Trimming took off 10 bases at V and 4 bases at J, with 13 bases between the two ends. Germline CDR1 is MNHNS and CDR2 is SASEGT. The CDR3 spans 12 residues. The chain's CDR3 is CAIEGDGYGYTF. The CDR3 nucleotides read TGTGCCATCGAAGGGGACGGCTATGGCTACACCTTC.

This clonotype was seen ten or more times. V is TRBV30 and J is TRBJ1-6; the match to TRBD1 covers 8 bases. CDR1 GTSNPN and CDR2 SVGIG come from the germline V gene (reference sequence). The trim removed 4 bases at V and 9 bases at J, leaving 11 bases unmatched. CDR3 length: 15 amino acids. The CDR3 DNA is TGTGCCTGGACCCCCCCGGACAGGGAAATTTCACCCCTCCACTTT. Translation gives CAWTPPDREISPLHF.

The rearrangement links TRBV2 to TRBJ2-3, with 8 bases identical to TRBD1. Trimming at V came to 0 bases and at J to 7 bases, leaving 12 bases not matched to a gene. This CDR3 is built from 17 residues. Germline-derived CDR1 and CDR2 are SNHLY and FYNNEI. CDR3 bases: TGTGCCAGCAGTGAAGCGCTTTGGGCAGGGGGCGAAAATACGCAGTATTTT. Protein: CASSEALWAGGENTQYF.

DNA of the CDR3: TGTGCCAGCAGCTTACTTAGCGGGACCAATGAGCAGTATTTT. Amino acid sequence: CASSLLSGTNEQYF. The chain links TRBV7-3 to TRBJ2-3, with 8 bases that match TRBD2. This CDR3 contains 14 residues. J gave up 11 bases and V 2 bases, and 9 bases lay outside the gene matches. Germline CDR1 SGHTA, CDR2 FQGTGA.

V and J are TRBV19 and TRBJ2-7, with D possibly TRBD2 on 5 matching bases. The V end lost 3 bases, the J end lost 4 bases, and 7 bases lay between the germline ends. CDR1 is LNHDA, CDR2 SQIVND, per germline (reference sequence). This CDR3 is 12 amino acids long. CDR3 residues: CASSMRGYEQYF. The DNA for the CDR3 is TGTGCCAGTAGTATGCGAGGGTACGAGCAGTACTTC.

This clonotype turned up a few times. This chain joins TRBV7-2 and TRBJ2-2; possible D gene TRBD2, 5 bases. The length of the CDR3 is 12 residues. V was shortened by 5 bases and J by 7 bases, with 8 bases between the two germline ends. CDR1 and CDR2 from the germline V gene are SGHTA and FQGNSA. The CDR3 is CASSRGVGELFF. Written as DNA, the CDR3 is TGTGCCAGCAGCCGGGGTGTCGGGGAGCTGTTTTTT.

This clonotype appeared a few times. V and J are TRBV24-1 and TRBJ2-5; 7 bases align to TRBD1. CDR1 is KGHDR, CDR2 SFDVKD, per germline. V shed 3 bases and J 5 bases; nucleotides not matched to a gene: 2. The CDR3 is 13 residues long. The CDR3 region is CATSDQTGETQYF. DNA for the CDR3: TGTGCCACCAGTGATCAGACAGGGGAGACCCAGTACTTC.

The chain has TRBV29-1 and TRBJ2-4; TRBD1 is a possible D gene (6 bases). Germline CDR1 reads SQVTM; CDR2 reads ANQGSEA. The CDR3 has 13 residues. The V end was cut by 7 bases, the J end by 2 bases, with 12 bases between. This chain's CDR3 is CSARGGSKNIQYF. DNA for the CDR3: TGCAGCGCACGAGGGGGATCCAAAAACATTCAGTACTTC.

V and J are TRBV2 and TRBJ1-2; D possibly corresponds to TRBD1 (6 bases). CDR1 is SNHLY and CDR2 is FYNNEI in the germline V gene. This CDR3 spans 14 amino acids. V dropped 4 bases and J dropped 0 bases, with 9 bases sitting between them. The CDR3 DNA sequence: TGTGCCAGCAGTGGACAGGTCTCTAACTATGGCTACACCTTC. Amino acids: CASSGQVSNYGYTF.